The source of this TCR beta chain is a study of T cells in Graves' hyperthyroidism and ophthalmopathy. The CDR3 regions of TCR beta were amplified from RNA transcripts. First-round RT-PCR with HTBI primers amplified the TCR CDR3 region. TCRdb processed the multiplex PCR reads anew with MiXCR; each CDR3 protein has one entry. Of 550,000 to 700,000 distinct CDR3 sequences in the sample, 46% were seen once. The length of the CDR3 is 13 residues. Germline V gene lookup returns CDR1 SEHNR and CDR2 FQNEAQ (reference sequence). Between the trimmed V and J ends, which lost 8 bases and 9 bases, there was a span of 19 bases.

The TCR sequence derives from an adult woman with Graves' disease, either hyperthyroidism or ophthalmopathy (not recorded which). Sequenced material: peripheral blood or thyroid tissue (not recorded which). The rearrangement uses TRBV7-9 and TRBJ2-5; D uncertain. The CDR3 region is CASRAPHGEAQYF. The CDR3, as DNA: TGTGCCAGCCGGGCCCCCCACGGCGAGGCCCAGTACTTC.